The entry below describes one TCR beta chain. The antigen is not known. This specimen comes from a study of blood T cells in healthy people across ages. Overall study findings and caveats: Across the age range, TCR beta diversity per million T cells fell in a roughly linear way. It was the long-lived donors that had more naive CD4+ cells and higher diversity than aged donors.

The CDR3 has 14 residues. Germline loops: CDR1 SQVTM, CDR2 ANQGSEA. Primed by a sample-barcoded 5' primer and a J-beta primer mix, a second PCR proceeded for roughly 6 to 12 cycles. Each cDNA molecule, via a template-switch adaptor with 12 random nucleotides, was tagged. TCRdb redid the calling of the 5' RACE reads with MiXCR, one entry per CDR3 protein. The table shows roughly 800,000 distinct CDR3 sequences, with nearly 60% occurring only once. Ranging in age from about 6 to 100, the donors were healthy Caucasian individuals from Russia. This TCR derives from a young man in good health. The chain couples TRBV29-1 to TRBJ2-4; 8 positions match TRBD1. Gene TRBJ2-7 matches the end of the DNA better, so the J call may be wrong. The sample consisted of blood. The CDR3 DNA sequence: TGCAGCGTAATACCGGGACAGGCTCCCTACGAGCAGTACTTC. Amino acid sequence: CSVIPGQAPYEQYF.